The next 9 T cell receptor beta chains were all read from a single sample in a study of T cells in Graves' hyperthyroidism and ophthalmopathy. TCR beta CDR3 regions were amplified from RNA transcripts. A first-round RT-PCR of the TCR CDR3 used the HTBI primer set. Each CDR3 protein is one row after TCRdb ran MiXCR on the multiplex PCR reads. The repertoire holds 750,000 to 950,000 distinct CDR3 sequences, roughly 40% seen once, with approximately 8.7% in the top ten. Sequencing input: blood. These receptors were taken from a man aged 18 to 30 with Graves' hyperthyroidism.

This clonotype occurred many times. The chain joins TRBV29-1 to TRBJ2-5, with a tentative D call TRBD1 (6 bases). This CDR3 has 15 residues. Trimming stripped 0 bases from V and 2 bases from J, with 13 bases between. The germline V gene encodes CDR1 SQVTM and CDR2 ANQGSEA. For the CDR3, the DNA is TGCAGCGTTGAAGATTTTGTCAGGGGTCAAGAGACCCAGTACTTC. Its translation: CSVEDFVRGQETQYF.

This clonotype was counted at least ten times. This rearrangement joins TRBV19 to TRBJ1-1, with D uncertain. The CDR3 loop spans 13 amino acids. Trimming shortened V by 9 bases and J by 0 bases, and 11 bases separated the two germline ends. Germline-derived CDR1 and CDR2 are LNHDA and SQIVND (reference sequence). The DNA of the CDR3 is TGTGCCAGCAGTCCTCAGATGAACACTGAAGCTTTCTTT. Translation: CASSPQMNTEAFF.

The CDR3 loop is CASSSPQGAATGELFF. CDR3 DNA sequence: TGTGCCAGCAGCTCCCCACAGGGGGCGGCCACCGGGGAGCTGTTTTTT. This chain uses TRBV9 with TRBJ2-2; 9 nucleotides align to TRBD1. This CDR3 spans 16 amino acids. Germline loops: CDR1 SGDLS, CDR2 YYNGEE. Trimming removed 4 bases from V and 4 bases from J; junction bases left unmatched: 8.

The CDR3 loop reads CSVRSGGELQETQYF. Written as DNA, the CDR3 is TGCAGCGTTAGGAGCGGGGGGGAATTACAAGAGACCCAGTACTTC. J is TRBJ2-5 and V is TRBV29-1; 10 bases fit TRBD2. Germline V gene lookup returns CDR1 SQVTM and CDR2 ANQGSEA. Unmatched junction bases numbered 8, after V lost 5 bases and J lost 2 bases. The CDR3 is 15 amino acids.

The chain is built from TRBV20-1 and TRBJ2-7, with TRBD2 matching 10 bases. Germline assignment: CDR1 DFQATT and CDR2 SNEGSKA (reference sequence). Losses at the gene ends were 6 bases for V and 4 bases for J; bases not matched to a gene: 15. CDR3 size: 16 residues. CDR3 protein: CSAPIWGLARPYEQYF. DNA of the CDR3: TGCAGTGCCCCCATTTGGGGACTAGCGAGACCATACGAGCAGTACTTC.

In this sample, this clonotype turned up once. The chain combines TRBV7-3 with TRBJ1-1; D gene ambiguous. This CDR3 is 15 amino acids long. Germline values: CDR1 SGHTA, CDR2 FQGTGA. Trimming took off 3 bases at V and 5 bases at J, with 16 bases between the two ends. CDR3 sequence reads: CASSFRGRAETEAFF. The CDR3 DNA reads as TGTGCCAGCAGCTTCCGCGGAAGGGCGGAGACTGAAGCTTTCTTT.

Details on this clonotype: At one end the junction does not follow the germline gene, possibly because of a read error. The chain carries TRBV7-9 and TRBJ2-7; D possibly corresponds to TRBD1 (5 bases). In germline, CDR1 is SEHNR, CDR2 FQNEAQ (reference sequence). The CDR3 has 15 residues. Written as DNA, the CDR3 is TGCGCCAGCAGCCAAGATGGCAGGGCAGGCTACGAGCAGTACTTC. Its translation is CASSQDGRAGYEQYF.

This clonotype has a count of ten or more. The rearrangement links TRBV7-9 to TRBJ1-1, with 9 bases identical to TRBD1. This CDR3 comprises 15 residues. V lost 3 bases and J lost 4; bases outside the gene matches: 6. The germline V gene has CDR1 SEHNR and CDR2 FQNEAQ (reference sequence). CDR3 bases: TGTGCCAGCAGCTTGGGGACAGGGTTGACCACTGAAGCTTTCTTT. Its translation: CASSLGTGLTTEAFF.

The chain combines TRBV4-1 with TRBJ1-3; no clear D gene. The germline V gene has CDR1 MGHRA and CDR2 YSYEKL. Trimming removed 4 bases from V and 0 bases from J, with 13 bases in between. CDR3 length: 16 residues. In nucleotides, the CDR3 is TGCGCCAGCAGCCGCCTCGACCGCTTCTCTGGAAACACCATATATTTT. Protein: CASSRLDRFSGNTIYF.